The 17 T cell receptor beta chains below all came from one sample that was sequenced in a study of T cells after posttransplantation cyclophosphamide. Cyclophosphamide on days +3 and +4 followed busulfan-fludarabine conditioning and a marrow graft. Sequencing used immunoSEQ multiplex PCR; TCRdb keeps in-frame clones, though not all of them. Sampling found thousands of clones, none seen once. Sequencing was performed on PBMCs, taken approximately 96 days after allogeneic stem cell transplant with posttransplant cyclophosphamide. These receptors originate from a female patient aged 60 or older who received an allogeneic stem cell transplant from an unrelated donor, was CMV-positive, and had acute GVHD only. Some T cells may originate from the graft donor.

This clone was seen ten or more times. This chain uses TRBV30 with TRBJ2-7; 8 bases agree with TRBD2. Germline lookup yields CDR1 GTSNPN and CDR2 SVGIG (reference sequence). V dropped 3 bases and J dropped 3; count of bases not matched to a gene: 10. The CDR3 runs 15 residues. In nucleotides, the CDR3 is TGTGCCTGGAGCAACCCGGGACTAGTCTTCTACGAGCAGTACTTC. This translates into CAWSNPGLVFYEQYF.

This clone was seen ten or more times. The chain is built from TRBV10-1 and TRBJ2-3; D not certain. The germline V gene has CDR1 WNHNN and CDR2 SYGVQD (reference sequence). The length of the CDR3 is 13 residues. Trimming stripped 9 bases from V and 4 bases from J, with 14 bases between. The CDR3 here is CASPSNEADTQYF. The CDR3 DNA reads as TGCGCCAGTCCCTCCAACGAGGCAGATACGCAGTATTTT.

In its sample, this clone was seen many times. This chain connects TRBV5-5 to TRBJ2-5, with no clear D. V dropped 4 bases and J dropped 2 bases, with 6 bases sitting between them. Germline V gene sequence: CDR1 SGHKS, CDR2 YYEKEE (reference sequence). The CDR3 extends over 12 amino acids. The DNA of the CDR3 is TGTGCCAGCAGCCAACAACAAGAGACCCAGTACTTC. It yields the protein CASSQQQETQYF.

CDR3 protein: CASSSGTARYQPQHF. CDR3 DNA: TGTGCCAGCAGCTCCGGGACAGCTCGATATCAGCCCCAGCATTTT. The chain employs TRBV6-1 and TRBJ1-5; 7 positions agree with TRBD1. V was clipped by 6 bases and J by 5 bases; unmatched bases: 10. The CDR3 has 15 amino acids. The germline CDR1 and CDR2 sequences are MNHNS and SASEGT.

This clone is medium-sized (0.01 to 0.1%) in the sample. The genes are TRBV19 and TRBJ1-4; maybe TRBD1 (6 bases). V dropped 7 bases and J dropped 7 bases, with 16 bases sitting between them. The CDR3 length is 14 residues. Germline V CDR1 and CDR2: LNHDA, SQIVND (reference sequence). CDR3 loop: CASNPTGTSEKLFF. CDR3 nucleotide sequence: TGTGCCAGTAACCCAACAGGGACGAGTGAAAAACTGTTTTTT.

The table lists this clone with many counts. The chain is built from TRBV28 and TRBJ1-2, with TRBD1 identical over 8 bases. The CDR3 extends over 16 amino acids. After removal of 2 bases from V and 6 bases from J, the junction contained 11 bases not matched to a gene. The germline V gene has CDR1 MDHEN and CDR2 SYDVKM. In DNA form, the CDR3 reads TGTGCCAGCAGTTTAACCGACAGGGGCGAGGTGGATGGCTACACCTTC. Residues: CASSLTDRGEVDGYTF.

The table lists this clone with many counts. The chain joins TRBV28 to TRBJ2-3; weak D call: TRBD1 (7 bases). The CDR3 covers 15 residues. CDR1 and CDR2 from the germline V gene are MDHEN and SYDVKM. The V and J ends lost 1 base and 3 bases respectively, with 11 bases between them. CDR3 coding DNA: TGTGCCAGCAGTTTATCCCAGGGGGGAACAGATACGCAGTATTTT. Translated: CASSLSQGGTDTQYF.

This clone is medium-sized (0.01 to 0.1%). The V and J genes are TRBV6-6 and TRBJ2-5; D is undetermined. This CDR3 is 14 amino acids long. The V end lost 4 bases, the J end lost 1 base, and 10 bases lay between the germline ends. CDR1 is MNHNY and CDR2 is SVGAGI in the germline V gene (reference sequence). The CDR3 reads CASSSRSAQETQYF. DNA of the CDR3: TGTGCCAGCAGTTCTAGAAGCGCCCAAGAGACCCAGTACTTC.

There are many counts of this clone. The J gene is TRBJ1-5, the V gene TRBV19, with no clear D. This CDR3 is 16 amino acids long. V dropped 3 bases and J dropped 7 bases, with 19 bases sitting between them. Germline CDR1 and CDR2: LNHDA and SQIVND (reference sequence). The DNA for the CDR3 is TGTGCCAGTAGTATCCCGCGGGGTCTTCGCGGGCAGCCCCAGCATTTT. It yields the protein CASSIPRGLRGQPQHF. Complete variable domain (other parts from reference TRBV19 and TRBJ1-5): DGGITQSPKYLFRKEGQNVTLSCEQNLNHDAMYWYRQDPGQGLRLIYYSQIVNDFQKGDIAEGYSVSREKKESFPLTVTSAQKNPTAFYLCASSIPRGLRGQPQHFGDGTRLSIL.

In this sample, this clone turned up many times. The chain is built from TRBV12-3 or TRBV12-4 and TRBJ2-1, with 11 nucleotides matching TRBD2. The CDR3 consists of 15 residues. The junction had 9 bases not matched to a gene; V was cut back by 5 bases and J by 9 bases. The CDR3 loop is CASSLLAGGRSEQFF. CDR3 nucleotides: TGTGCCAGCAGTCTCCTAGCGGGGGGCCGGTCTGAGCAGTTCTTC.

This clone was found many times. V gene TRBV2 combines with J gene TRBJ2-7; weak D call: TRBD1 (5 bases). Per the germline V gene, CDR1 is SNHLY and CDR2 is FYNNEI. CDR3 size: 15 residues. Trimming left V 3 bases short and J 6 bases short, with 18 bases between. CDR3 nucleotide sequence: TGTGCCAGCAGTGAGGGGCCACTTCTCATGGTCGAGCAGTACTTC. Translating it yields CASSEGPLLMVEQYF.

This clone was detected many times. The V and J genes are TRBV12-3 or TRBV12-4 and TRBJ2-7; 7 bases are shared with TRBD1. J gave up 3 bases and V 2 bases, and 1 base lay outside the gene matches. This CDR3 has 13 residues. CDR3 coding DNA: TGTGCCAGCAGTTTACAGGGGGTCTACGAGCAGTACTTC. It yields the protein CASSLQGVYEQYF.

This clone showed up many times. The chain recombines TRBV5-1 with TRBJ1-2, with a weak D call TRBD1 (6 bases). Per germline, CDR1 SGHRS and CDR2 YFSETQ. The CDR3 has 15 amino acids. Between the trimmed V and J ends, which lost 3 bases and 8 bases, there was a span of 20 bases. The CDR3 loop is CASSSPTGQRDGYTF. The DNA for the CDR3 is TGCGCCAGCAGCTCTCCGACAGGACAAAGGGACGGCTACACCTTC. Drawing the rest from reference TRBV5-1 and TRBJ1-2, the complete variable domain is KAGVTQTPRYLIKTRGQQVTLSCSPISGHRSVSWYQQTPGQGLQFLFEYFSETQRNKGNFPGRFSGRQFSNSRSEMNVSTLELGDSALYLCASSSPTGQRDGYTFGSGTRLTVV.

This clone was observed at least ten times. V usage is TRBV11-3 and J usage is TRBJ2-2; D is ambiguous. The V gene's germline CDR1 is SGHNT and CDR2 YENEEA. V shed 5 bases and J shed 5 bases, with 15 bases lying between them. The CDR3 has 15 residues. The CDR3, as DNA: TGTGCCAGCAGCCCACCGCCGGTCGGGACCGGGGAGCTGTTTTTT. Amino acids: CASSPPPVGTGELFF.

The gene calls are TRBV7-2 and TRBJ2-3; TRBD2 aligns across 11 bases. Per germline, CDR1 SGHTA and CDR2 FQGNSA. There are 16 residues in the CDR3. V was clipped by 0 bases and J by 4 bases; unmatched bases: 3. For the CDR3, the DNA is TGTGCCAGCAGCTTAGCGGCTAGCGGGAGGTCAGATACGCAGTATTTT. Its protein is CASSLAASGRSDTQYF. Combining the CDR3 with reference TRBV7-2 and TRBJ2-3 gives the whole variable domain GAGVSQSPSNKVTEKGKDVELRCDPISGHTALYWYRQSLGQGLEFLIYFQGNSAPDKSGLPSDRFSAERTGGSVSTLTIQRTQQEDSAVYLCASSLAASGRSDTQYFGPGTRLTVL.

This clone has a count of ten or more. CDR3: CASSPRTGLTGELFF. The CDR3 bases are TGTGCCAGCAGCCCCCGGACAGGGCTTACCGGGGAGCTGTTTTTT. The chain has TRBV7-9 and TRBJ2-2, with 8 bases lining up with TRBD1. After removal of 5 bases from V and 5 bases from J, the junction contained 7 bases not matched to a gene. From germline, CDR1 is SEHNR and CDR2 FQNEAQ (reference sequence). The CDR3 is 15 amino acids.

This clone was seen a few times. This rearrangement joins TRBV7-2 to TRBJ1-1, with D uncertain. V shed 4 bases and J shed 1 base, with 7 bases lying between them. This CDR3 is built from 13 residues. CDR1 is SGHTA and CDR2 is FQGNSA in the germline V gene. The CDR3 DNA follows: TGTGCCAGCAGCTCGCCGGGGAACACTGAAGCTTTCTTT. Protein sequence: CASSSPGNTEAFF.